This T cell receptor beta chain was sequenced for a study of blood T cells in healthy people across ages. Study results and limitations: Aged donors had fewer naive CD4+ cells and lower diversity than long-lived donors. In older individuals, TCR beta diversity per million T cells was lower, falling roughly linearly with age. What prevented conclusive comparison of naive and antigen-experienced cells was that PBMCs were unsorted.

Trimming removed 0 bases at V and 7 bases at J, with 13 bases between. Germline lookup yields CDR1 SGHDT and CDR2 YYEEEE. CDR3 length: 14 amino acids. A few counts support this clonotype. Its specificity is not known. A second PCR of about 6 to 12 cycles used a sample-barcoded 5' primer and a J-beta primer mix. MiXCR, run by TCRdb on the 5' RACE reads, gives a single entry per CDR3 protein. The sample includes about 780,000 distinct CDR3 sequences, about half seen only once; the top ten take around 18%. Specimen: blood. The clonotype comes from an elderly man in good health. The J gene is TRBJ1-2, the V gene TRBV5-6, with D tentatively TRBD1 (5 bases). The CDR3: CASSLVDSPGGYTF. CDR3 DNA sequence: TGTGCCAGCAGCTTGGTCGACAGCCCAGGTGGCTACACCTTC.